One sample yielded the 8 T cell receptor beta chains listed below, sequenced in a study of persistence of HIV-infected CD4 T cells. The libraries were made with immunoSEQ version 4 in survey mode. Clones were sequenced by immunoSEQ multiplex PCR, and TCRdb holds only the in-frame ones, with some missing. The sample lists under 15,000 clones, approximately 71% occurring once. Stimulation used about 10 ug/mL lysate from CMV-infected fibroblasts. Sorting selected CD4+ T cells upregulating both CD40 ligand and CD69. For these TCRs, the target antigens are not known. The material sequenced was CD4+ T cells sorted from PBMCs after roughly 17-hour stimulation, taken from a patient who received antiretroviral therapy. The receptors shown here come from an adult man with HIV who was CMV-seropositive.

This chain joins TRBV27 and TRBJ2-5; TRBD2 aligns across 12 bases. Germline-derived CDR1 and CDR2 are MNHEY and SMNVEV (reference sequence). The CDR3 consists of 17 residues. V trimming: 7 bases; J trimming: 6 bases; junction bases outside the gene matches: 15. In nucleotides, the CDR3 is TGTGCCAGCAAGGACGGGGCGACTAGCGGGGGTTGGCAGACCCAGTACTTC. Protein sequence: CASKDGATSGGWQTQYF.

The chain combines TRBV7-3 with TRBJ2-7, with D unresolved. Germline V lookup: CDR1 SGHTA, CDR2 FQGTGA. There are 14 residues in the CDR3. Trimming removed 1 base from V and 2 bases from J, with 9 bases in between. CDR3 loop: CASSLMHSTYEQYF. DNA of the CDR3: TGTGCCAGCAGCTTAATGCACAGCACCTACGAGCAGTACTTC.

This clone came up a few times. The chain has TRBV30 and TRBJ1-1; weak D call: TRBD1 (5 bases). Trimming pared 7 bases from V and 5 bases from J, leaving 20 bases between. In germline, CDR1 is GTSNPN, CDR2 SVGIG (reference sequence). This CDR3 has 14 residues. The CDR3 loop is CAYSIGGVGTEAFF. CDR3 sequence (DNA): TGTGCCTACTCTATTGGGGGGGTTGGTACTGAAGCTTTCTTT.

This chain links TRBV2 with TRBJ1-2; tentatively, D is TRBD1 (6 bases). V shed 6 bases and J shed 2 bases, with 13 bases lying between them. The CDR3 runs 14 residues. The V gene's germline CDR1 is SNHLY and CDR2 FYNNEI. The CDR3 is CASSAQGPNYGYTF. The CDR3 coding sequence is TGTGCCAGCAGCGCGCAGGGGCCAAACTATGGCTACACCTTC.

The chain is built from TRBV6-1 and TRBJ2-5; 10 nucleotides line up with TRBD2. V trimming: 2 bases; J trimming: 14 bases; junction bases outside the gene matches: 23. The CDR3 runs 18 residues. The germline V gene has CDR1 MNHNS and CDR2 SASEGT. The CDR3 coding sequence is TGTGCCAGCAGTGAACTTTTTTCGACCCGGACTAGCGGAACACGAAAATACTTC. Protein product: CASSELFSTRTSGTRKYF.

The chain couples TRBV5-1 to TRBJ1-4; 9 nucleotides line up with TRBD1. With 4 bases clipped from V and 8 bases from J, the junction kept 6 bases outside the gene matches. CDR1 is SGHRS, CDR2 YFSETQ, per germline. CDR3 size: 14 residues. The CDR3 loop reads CASSPTGGREKLFF. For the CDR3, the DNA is TGCGCCAGCAGCCCGACAGGGGGAAGAGAAAAACTGTTTTTT.

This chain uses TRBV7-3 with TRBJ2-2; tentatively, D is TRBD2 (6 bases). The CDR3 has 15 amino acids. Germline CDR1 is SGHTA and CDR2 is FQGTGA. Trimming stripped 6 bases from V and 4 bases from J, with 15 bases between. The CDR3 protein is CASRPPGLTTGELFF. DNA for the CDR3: TGTGCCAGCAGGCCCCCGGGACTCACCACCGGGGAGCTGTTTTTT.

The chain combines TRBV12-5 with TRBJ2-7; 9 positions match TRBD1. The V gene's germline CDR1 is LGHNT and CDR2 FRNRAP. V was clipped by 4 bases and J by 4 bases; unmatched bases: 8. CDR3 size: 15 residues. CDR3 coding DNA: TGTGCTAGTGGTTCCCGGGACAGGGATCCATACGAGCAGTACTTC. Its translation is CASGSRDRDPYEQYF.